This T cell receptor beta chain was captured in a study of identical twins. In germline, CDR1 is SQVTM, CDR2 ANQGSEA. V lost 7 bases to trimming and J lost 0 bases; unmatched junction nucleotides: 11. CDR3 size: 15 residues. TCRdb fed the 5' RACE reads into MiXCR, producing one record per CDR3 protein. The sample records about 200,000 distinct CDR3 sequences, approximately 7.1% being singletons. General observations from the study: Models underestimated TCR alpha sharing (out-of-frame) in monozygotic twins.

This clonotype was counted only a few times. Its specificity is unknown. The same data also went into a second study, on T cells expressing NK-cell markers. Turning to that study: Dominant NKG2C+ clonotypes in roughly 6 donors made up roughly 1.0-7.0% of CD8+ T cells.

The genes are TRBV29-1 and TRBJ1-1, with 7 nucleotides matching TRBD1. Input material: CD8+ T cells sorted from blood. The sequence was obtained from a woman between 18 and 29 years old in good health. In nucleotides, the CDR3 is TGCAGCGCAGACAGGGCGGGGAGTATGAACACTGAAGCTTTCTTT. Translating it yields CSADRAGSMNTEAFF.